Listed below are T cell receptor beta chains from one sample, sequenced in a study of beta chain features in type 1 diabetes. TCRdb's copy holds only in-frame clones and misses some; the assay was immunoSEQ multiplex PCR. The table includes approximately 160,000 clones, 10% detected once. Input material: central memory CD4+ T cells from blood. The source of these receptors is a man aged 25-45 years with type 1 diabetes. Both conserved end residues are part of each CDR3. D genes are given only for firm matches. Some rows have no size entry. The others give once, few or many, or a class for an expanded clone.

d_gene	v_gene	abundance	j_gene	CDR3aa	CDR3nt
NA	TRBV9	few	TRBJ2-7	CASSVRGTLSPTYEQYF	TGTGCCAGCAGCGTCAGGGGGACTTTAAGCCCCACCTACGAGCAGTACTTC
NA	TRBV7-2	NA	TRBJ2-5	CASSYLEGSQYF	TGTGCCAGCAGCTATCTTGAGGGATCCCAGTACTTC
TRBD2	TRBV7-2	NA	TRBJ2-7	CASSLGGTSAYEQYF	TGTGCCAGCAGCTTAGGTGGGACTAGCGCTTACGAGCAGTACTTC
NA	TRBV2	few	TRBJ2-5	CASSASQETQYF	TGCGCCAGCAGCGCGTCACAAGAGACCCAGTACTTC
TRBD2	TRBV7-2	NA	TRBJ2-1	CASSLGSGRAEQFF	TGTGCCAGCAGCTTAGGAAGCGGGAGAGCTGAGCAGTTCTTC
TRBD2	TRBV30	NA	TRBJ2-3	CAWSVGLAGEDTQYF	TGTGCCTGGAGTGTGGGACTAGCGGGAGAGGATACGCAGTATTTT
TRBD1	TRBV29-1	NA	TRBJ1-2	CSVIQGGGGAYYGYTF	TGCAGCGTGATACAAGGGGGCGGCGGTGCTTACTATGGCTACACCTTC
NA	TRBV6-5	NA	TRBJ2-5	CASNNRRWETQYF	TGTGCCAGCAATAACAGGCGGTGGGAGACCCAGTACTTC
NA	TRBV6-6	NA	TRBJ2-1	CASSLPPSSYNEQFF	TGTGCCAGCAGTCTACCACCGAGCTCCTACAATGAGCAGTTCTTC
NA	TRBV25-1	few	TRBJ2-3	CASSGAVSTDTQYF	TGTGCCAGCAGTGGAGCGGTTAGCACAGATACGCAGTATTTT
TRBD2	TRBV6-5	NA	TRBJ2-5	CASSRLAGEGETQYF	TGTGCCAGCAGTCGACTAGCGGGAGAGGGGGAGACCCAGTACTTC
NA	TRBV21-1	few	TRBJ2-7	CASSLSGTGGSYEQYF	TGTGCCAGCAGCCTAAGTGGAACAGGGGGGTCCTACGAGCAGTACTTC
NA	TRBV18	few	TRBJ2-7	CASSRAGDEQYF	TGTGCCAGCTCACGGGCTGGTGACGAGCAGTACTTC
TRBD2	TRBV25-1	few	TRBJ2-7	CASRAGGVSYEQYF	TGTGCCAGCAGGGCGGGAGGAGTATCCTACGAGCAGTACTTC